The source of this TCR beta chain is a study of CD8+CD57+ T cells in acquired aplastic anemia. Study context: An average of 3.2 ug of DNA was obtained from sorted CD4+ and CD8+ cells. An average of roughly 11 million reads for CD4+ cells was obtained from healthy donors. Study results and limitations: Any difference that existed in CD8+ Simpson's diversity between patients and controls was not significant. Shared by patients and controls, 25 to 30 CD8+ CDR3s were abundant in patients.

As regards this clonotype: No antigen is known for it.

Template material for TCR beta VDJ and CDR3 profiling consisted of genomic DNA. TCRdb processed the reads anew with MiXCR; each CDR3 protein has one entry. In the table there are around 130,000 distinct CDR3 sequences, 48% of which are singletons. The CDR3 totals 15 residues. With 6 bases clipped from V and 5 bases from J, the junction kept 7 bases outside the gene matches. Germline assignment: CDR1 LNHDA and CDR2 SQIVND (reference sequence). Sequencing was performed on sorted CD4+, CD8+, or CD8+CD57+ T cells (not recorded which) from PBMCs. This sequence joins TRBV19 and TRBJ2-5, with TRBD2 matching 12 bases. This receptor was obtained from a human donor in good health, serving as a control. The CDR3 spells CASRWTSGVTETQYF. In DNA form, the CDR3 reads TGTGCCAGTAGATGGACTAGCGGGGTAACGGAGACCCAGTACTTC.